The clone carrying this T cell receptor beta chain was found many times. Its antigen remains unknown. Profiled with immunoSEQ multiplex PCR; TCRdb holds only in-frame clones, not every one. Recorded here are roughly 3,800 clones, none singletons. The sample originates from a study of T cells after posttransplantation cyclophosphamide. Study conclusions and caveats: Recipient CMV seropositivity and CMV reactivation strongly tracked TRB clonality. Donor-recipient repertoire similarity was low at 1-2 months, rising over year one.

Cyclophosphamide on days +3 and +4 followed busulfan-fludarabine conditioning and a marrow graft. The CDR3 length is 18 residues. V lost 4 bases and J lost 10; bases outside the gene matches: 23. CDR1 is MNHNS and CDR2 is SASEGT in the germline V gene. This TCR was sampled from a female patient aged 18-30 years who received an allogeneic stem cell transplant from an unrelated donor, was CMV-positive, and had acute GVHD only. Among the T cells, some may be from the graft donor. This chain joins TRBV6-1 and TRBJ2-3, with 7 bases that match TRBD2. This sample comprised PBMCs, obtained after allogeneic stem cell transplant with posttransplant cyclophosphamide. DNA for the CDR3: TGTGCCAGCAGTGTTACTAGCGAAACCGTGGGGTGGGCCGGGGCGCAGTATTTT. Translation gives CASSVTSETVGWAGAQYF.